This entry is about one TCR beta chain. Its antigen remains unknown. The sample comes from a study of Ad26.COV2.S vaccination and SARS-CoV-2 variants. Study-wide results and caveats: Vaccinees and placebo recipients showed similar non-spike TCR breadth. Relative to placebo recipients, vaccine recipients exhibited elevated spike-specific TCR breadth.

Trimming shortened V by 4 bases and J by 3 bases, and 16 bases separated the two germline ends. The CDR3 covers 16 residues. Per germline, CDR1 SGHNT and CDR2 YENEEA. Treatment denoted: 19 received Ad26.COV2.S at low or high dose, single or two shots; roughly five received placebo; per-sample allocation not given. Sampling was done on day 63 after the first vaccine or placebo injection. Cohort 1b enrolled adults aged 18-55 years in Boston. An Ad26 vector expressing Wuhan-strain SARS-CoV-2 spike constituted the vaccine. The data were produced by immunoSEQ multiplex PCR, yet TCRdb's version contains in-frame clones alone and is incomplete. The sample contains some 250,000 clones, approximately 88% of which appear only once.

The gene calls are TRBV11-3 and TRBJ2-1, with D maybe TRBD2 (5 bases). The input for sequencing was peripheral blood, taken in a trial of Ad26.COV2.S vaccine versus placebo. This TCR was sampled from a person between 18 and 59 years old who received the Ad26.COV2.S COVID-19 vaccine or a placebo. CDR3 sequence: CASSSPRAGGYNEQFF. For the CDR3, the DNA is TGTGCCAGCAGCTCCCCACGGGCCGGAGGCTACAATGAGCAGTTCTTC.